This TCR beta chain comes out of a study of T cell responses to AZD1222 COVID-19 vaccine (dated by TCRdb to about 2021). Regarding the complete study: AZD1222 recipients given second doses at about 4 weeks or at about 12 weeks were pooled, since spike-specific TCR depth and breadth were not found to differ between the two schedules. A total of 233 trial participants underwent TCR sequencing, of whom about 200 received two doses of AZD1222 and some 25 received two doses of the MenACWY control vaccine. Trial participants were enrolled into age subgroups of 18-55, 56-69 and 70-plus years, which contained around 150, 28 and 57 TCR-sequenced participants, respectively.

What the study reported, not specific to this receptor: Conclusions about previously exposed vaccinees are limited, since just five to seven AZD1222 recipients were seropositive for SARS-CoV-2 at baseline. Spike-specific TCR breadth and depth rose significantly after two AZD1222 doses compared with day 0 and with MenACWY recipients. Participants were mostly white British, with more females than males. The authors suggested clonal diversity may have been underestimated. The vaccine-associated CD4 TCRs covered the entire spike protein, and the dominant responses fell in regions 160-218 and 743-854. In the small 56-69-year group, the increase in depth fell short of significance, most likely because of low power. Reportedly, close to half of the unique spike-specific TCRs recognized epitopes lying outside the regions that are mutated in the B.1.351 and B.1.1.7 variants. Because no day 14 peak-response samples were available, the repertoires could be characterized only after the peak T cell response.

Concerning this clone: Its antigen remains unidentified. The sample holds no much larger clone one base away, and base qualities are not on file.

What this sample's time point label stands for: baseline before first vaccination. Vaccinee samples came from UK trials COV001 and COV002, including a single-blind randomized controlled phase 2/3 trial of AZD1222 (ChAdOx1 nCoV-19) in healthy adults. Trial participant PBMC samples were collected at day 0 and day 28 after the second dose for TCRbeta chain sequencing. The CDR3 regions of human TCRbeta chains were analyzed by immunosequencing. On the study's bioinformatics: Repertoire TCRs were matched against a reference library of SARS-CoV-2-specific TCRs generated with the MIRA antigen-specificity platform. Breadth was defined as the fraction of unique TCRs that were SARS-CoV-2-associated, and depth was defined as the fraction of total T cells that were SARS-CoV-2-associated. Using the MIRA data, each spike-specific TCR was mapped to the spike region that the TCR reacts to and placed in a CD4 or CD8 class. Log10-transformed breadth and depth values were compared by one-way ANOVA with Sidak's multiple comparisons tests. TCRdb provides this immuneACCESS table in a form limited to in-frame rearrangements. Some clones are lacking; in checked studies, under half of them reflect an unresolved V gene, and why the rest are absent is not known. V, J and clone size were drawn from that table, and D and trimming were deduced from the DNA. The sample yields 90,000 to 150,000 clones; roughly 90% were counted once. The ten largest make up approximately 8.4% of the sample.

The trim is 2 bases for V and 6 bases for J, with a gap of 8 bases between the germline ends. The cysteine opens and the phenylalanine closes a CDR3 of 12 amino acids. This entry keeps only the CDR3 DNA: 36 bases, framed from base 1. CDR1 and CDR2 are read off the germline V gene (reference sequence) as SGHKS and YYEKEE. The chain employs TRBV5-5 and TRBJ1-1; TRBD1 might be the D gene, on 6 matching bases. The sequence derives from an adult in good health. The material was peripheral blood, obtained on day 0 of AZD1222 vaccination. The CDR3 reads CASSFDRPEAFF. The nucleotide sequence is given as TGTGCCAGCAGCTTCGACAGGCCTGAAGCTTTCTTT.